This T cell receptor beta chain appears in the sequencing data of a study of Tregs in tolerant kidney transplant recipients. The repertoire was sequenced with immunoSEQ multiplex PCR; TCRdb's copy has only in-frame clones and lacks some. The table has approximately 66,000 clones, roughly 88% seen once. V was shortened by 5 bases and J by 4 bases, with 10 bases between the two germline ends. The CDR3 runs to 12 residues. Germline V gene data show CDR1 as SQVTM and CDR2 as ANQGSEA. This TCR came from a human donor who received a combined kidney and bone marrow transplant. The sample was Tregs from blood, taken before the transplant. The chain is built from TRBV29-1 and TRBJ2-3; D possibly corresponds to TRBD2 (6 bases). The CDR3 sequence is CSVCLASDTQYF. The CDR3 DNA reads as TGCAGCGTTTGCCTAGCGTCAGATACGCAGTATTTT.